The entry below describes one TCR beta chain. The antigen remains unidentified. V dropped 0 bases and J dropped 8; count of bases not matched to a gene: 6. Germline V gives CDR1 DFQATT, CDR2 SNEGSKA (reference sequence). The CDR3 spans 13 residues. The sample belongs to a study of blood T cells in healthy people across ages. Study-wide results and caveats: Long-lived donors had more naive CD4+ cells and higher diversity than aged donors.

PCR was performed a second time for 7 to 11 cycles using a sample-barcoded 5' primer and a J-beta primer mix. Tagging of each cDNA molecule was performed by a template-switch adaptor with 12 random nucleotides. TCRdb analysed the 5' RACE reads with MiXCR anew, one entry per CDR3 protein. The profile shows about 1.4 million distinct CDR3 sequences, approximately 63% of them singletons. Researchers collected about 9.6 milliliters of peripheral blood from every single donor. The chain combines TRBV20-1 with TRBJ1-2; 7 nucleotides match TRBD1. Sequencing was done on a sample of blood. This sequence originates from a man between 18 and 35 years old in good health. The CDR3: CSARDLQGFGYTF. CDR3 nucleotides: TGCAGTGCTAGAGACCTACAGGGGTTCGGCTACACCTTC.